This T cell receptor beta chain was identified in a study of T cells expressing NK-cell markers. TCRdb reprocessed the 5' RACE reads, with one entry per CDR3 protein and no DNA. This sample's clone table lists a few hundred thousand distinct CDR3 sequences. The CDR3 has 16 residues. Germline CDR1 reads SGHRS; CDR2 reads YFSETQ. V and J are TRBV5-1 and TRBJ1-1; the TRBD1 assignment by TCRdb is unverifiable without DNA. Sequencing was carried out using blood T cells: a sorted CD56 or NKG2C T cell subset, CD4+ or CD8+ T cells, or bulk PBMC T cells (not recorded which). This clonotype originated in a man aged 18-70 years in good health. CDR3 sequence reads: CASSLAPDRGNTEAFF. The variable domain in full, with the rest retrieved from reference TRBV5-1 and TRBJ1-1, is KAGVTQTPRYLIKTRGQQVTLSCSPISGHRSVSWYQQTPGQGLQFLFEYFSETQRNKGNFPGRFSGRQFSNSRSEMNVSTLELGDSALYLCASSLAPDRGNTEAFFGQGTRLTVV.